Each of the 2 T cell receptor beta chains below was sequenced from the same sample in a study of T cell responses to AZD1222 COVID-19 vaccine. The protocol was immunoSEQ multiplex PCR, while the TCRdb copy is restricted to in-frame clones and leaves out a portion. Of 150,000 to 200,000 clones listed, roughly 93% are singletons. The source was peripheral blood, collected on day 0 of AZD1222 vaccination. These receptors were obtained from an adult in good health.

This chain links TRBV12-3 or TRBV12-4 with TRBJ2-5; no reliable D call. CDR3 length: 12 amino acids. V gave up 5 bases and J gave up 5 bases, with 9 bases separating them. The CDR3 bases are TGTGCCAGCAGTGCACCCCCGGAGACCCAGTACTTC. Its protein product is CASSAPPETQYF.

The chain has TRBV25-1 and TRBJ1-1; D is ambiguous. The CDR3 is 12 amino acids. Germline V lookup: CDR1 MGHDK, CDR2 SYGVNS. The V gene lost 7 bases and the J gene lost 3 bases, with 9 bases spanning the gap. The chain's CDR3 is CASNRGYTEAFF. The CDR3 DNA sequence: TGTGCCAGCAATAGAGGGTACACTGAAGCTTTCTTT.